This T cell receptor beta chain was sequenced for a study of neurological immune-mediated disorders. This clonotype was seen many times. MiXCR, applied by TCRdb to the 5' RACE reads, yields one record per CDR3 protein. Of about 71,000 distinct CDR3 sequences listed, around 3.1% were seen once; the top ten hold 3.7%. CDR1 SGHTA and CDR2 FQGNSA come from the germline V gene. V dropped 5 bases and J dropped 4 bases, with 13 bases sitting between them. This CDR3 spans 14 amino acids. The sequencing sample was made of PBMCs. V gene TRBV7-2 combines with J gene TRBJ2-3; D unclear. This clonotype originated in a man between 35 and 55 years old with multiple sclerosis. DNA of the CDR3: TGTGCCAGCAGCCTAGGCCTTCGCGCAGATACGCAGTATTTT. It codes for CASSLGLRADTQYF.